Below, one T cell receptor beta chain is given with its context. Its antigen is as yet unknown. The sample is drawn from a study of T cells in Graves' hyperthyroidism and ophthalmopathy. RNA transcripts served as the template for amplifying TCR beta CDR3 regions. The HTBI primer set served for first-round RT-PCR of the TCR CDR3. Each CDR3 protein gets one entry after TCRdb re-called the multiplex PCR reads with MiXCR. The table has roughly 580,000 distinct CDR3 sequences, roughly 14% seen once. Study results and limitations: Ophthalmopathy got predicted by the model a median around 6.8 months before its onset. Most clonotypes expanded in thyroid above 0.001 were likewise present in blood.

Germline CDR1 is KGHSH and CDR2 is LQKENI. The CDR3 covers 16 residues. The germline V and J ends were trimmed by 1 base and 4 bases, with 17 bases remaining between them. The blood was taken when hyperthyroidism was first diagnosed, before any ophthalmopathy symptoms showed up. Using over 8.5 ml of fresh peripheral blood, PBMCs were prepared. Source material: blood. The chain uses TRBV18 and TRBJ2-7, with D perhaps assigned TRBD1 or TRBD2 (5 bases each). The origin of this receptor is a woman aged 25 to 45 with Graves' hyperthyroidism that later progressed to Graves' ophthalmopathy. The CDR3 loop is CASSPQAGEGYYEQYF. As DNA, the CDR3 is TGTGCCAGCTCACCACAGGCAGGAGAGGGGTATTACGAGCAGTACTTC. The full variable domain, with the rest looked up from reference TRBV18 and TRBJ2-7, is NAGVMQNPRHLVRRRGQEARLRCSPMKGHSHVYWYRQLPEEGLKFMVYLQKENIIDESGMPKERFSAEFPKEGPSILRIQQVVRGDSAAYFCASSPQAGEGYYEQYFGPGTRLTVT.